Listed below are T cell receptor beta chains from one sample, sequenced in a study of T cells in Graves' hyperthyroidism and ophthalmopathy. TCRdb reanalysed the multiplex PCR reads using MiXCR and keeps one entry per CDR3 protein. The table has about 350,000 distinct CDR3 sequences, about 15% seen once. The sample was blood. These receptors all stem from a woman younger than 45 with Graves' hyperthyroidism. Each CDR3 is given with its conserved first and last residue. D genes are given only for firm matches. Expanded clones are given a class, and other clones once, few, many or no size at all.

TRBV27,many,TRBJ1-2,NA,CASSFSHTDGYTF,TGTGCCAGCAGTTTCTCCCACACGGATGGCTACACCTTC
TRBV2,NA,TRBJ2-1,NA,CASFRLGQEGEQFF,TGTGCCAGCTTTCGACTAGGTCAGGAGGGTGAGCAGTTCTTC
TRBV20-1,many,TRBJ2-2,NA,CSARLGLHTGELFF,TGCAGTGCTAGATTGGGGCTCCACACCGGGGAGCTGTTTTTT
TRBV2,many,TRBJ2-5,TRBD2,CASRGTSGPAETQYF,TGTGCCAGCAGAGGAACTAGCGGGCCGGCGGAGACCCAGTACTTC
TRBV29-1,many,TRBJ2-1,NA,CSVASGANEQFF,TGCAGCGTTGCCTCGGGGGCCAATGAGCAGTTCTTC
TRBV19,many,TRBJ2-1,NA,CASSIGDKDNEQFF,TGTGCCAGTAGTATAGGAGACAAAGACAATGAGCAGTTCTTC
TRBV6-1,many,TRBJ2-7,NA,CASKQTGTSIEQYF,TGTGCCAGCAAACAGACAGGAACCTCTATCGAGCAGTACTTC
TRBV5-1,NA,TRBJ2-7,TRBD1,CASSPHHRDSYEQYF,TGCGCCAGCAGCCCGCACCACCGGGACAGCTACGAGCAGTACTTC
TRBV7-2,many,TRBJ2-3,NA,CASSPRADTQYF,TGTGCCAGCAGCCCCAGAGCAGATACGCAGTATTTT
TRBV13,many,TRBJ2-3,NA,CASTGVPHTDTQYF,TGTGCCAGCACGGGGGTCCCACACACAGATACGCAGTATTTT
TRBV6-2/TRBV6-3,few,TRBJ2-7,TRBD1,CASSYDGQGMYEQYF,TGTGCCAGCAGTTACGATGGACAGGGGATGTACGAGCAGTACTTC
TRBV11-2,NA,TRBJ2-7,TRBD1,CASSFGTGPYEQYF,TGTGCCAGCAGCTTCGGGACAGGACCTTACGAGCAGTACTTC
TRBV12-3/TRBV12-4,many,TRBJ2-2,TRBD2,CASSLREGLSTNTGELFF,TGTGCCAGCAGTCTGCGGGAGGGCCTATCCACGAACACCGGGGAGCTGTTTTTT
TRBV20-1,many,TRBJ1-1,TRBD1,CSARDPRTGGLNTEAFF,TGCAGTGCTAGAGATCCCCGGACAGGAGGTTTGAACACTGAAGCTTTCTTT
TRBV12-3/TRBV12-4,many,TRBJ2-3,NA,CASSRVSSSTDTQYF,TGTGCCAGCAGTCGAGTAAGCTCTAGCACAGATACGCAGTATTTT
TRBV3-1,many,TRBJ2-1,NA,CASSHSGGTNNEQFF,TGTGCCAGCAGCCATTCGGGTGGGACAAACAATGAGCAGTTCTTC
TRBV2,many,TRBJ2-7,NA,CASRLASYEQYF,TGTGCCAGCCGGCTAGCCTCCTACGAGCAGTACTTC
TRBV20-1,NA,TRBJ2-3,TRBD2,CSAASGKADTQYF,TGCAGTGCGGCTAGCGGGAAGGCAGATACGCAGTATTTT
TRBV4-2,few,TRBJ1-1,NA,CASSQDGPEAEAFF,TGTGCCAGCAGCCAAGATGGGCCCGAGGCTGAAGCTTTCTTT
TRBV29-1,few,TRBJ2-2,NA,CSVSLPTGGISGELFF,TGCAGCGTTTCTCTCCCCACCGGCGGGATAAGCGGGGAGCTGTTTTTT
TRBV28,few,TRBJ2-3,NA,CASSPGVVDTQYF,TGTGCCAGCAGCCCGGGGGTGGTGGATACGCAGTATTTT
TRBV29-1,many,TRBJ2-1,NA,CSVYTWDNEQFF,TGCAGCGTCTATACTTGGGACAATGAGCAGTTCTTC
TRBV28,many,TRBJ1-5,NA,CASMVGGTRYQPQHF,TGTGCCAGCATGGTGGGTGGGACAAGGTATCAGCCCCAGCATTTT
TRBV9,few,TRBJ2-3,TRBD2,CASSVYGRALDTQYF,TGTGCCAGCAGCGTTTACGGGAGGGCCCTAGATACGCAGTATTTT
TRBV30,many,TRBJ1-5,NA,CACQQGAFQPQHF,TGTGCCTGCCAACAAGGGGCTTTCCAGCCCCAGCATTTT
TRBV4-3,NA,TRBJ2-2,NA,CASSQAGNRNGELFF,TGCGCCAGCAGCCAAGCCGGCAACCGGAACGGGGAGCTGTTTTTT
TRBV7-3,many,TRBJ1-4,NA,CASSLMSRVDEKLFF,TGTGCCAGCAGCTTAATGTCCCGCGTGGATGAAAAACTGTTTTTT
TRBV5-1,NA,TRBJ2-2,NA,CASSFGTRGLTGELFF,TGCGCCAGCAGCTTTGGAACCAGGGGCCTCACCGGGGAGCTGTTTTTT
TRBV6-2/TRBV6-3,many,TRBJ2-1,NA,CASMLGLGGSSYNEQFF,TGTGCCAGCATGTTAGGTTTAGGGGGATCCTCCTACAATGAGCAGTTCTTC
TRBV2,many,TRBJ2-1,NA,CASSGTPFNEQFF,TGTGCCAGCTCCGGGACTCCGTTCAATGAGCAGTTCTTC
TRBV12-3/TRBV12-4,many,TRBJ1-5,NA,CASSSGDRPQHF,TGTGCCAGCAGTTCGGGGGATCGGCCCCAGCATTTT
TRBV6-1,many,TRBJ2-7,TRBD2,CASSDLAGNEQYF,TGTGCCAGCTCCGACCTAGCGGGAAACGAGCAGTACTTC
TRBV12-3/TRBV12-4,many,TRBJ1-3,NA,CASSLWLGSAGNTIYF,TGTGCCAGCAGTTTATGGCTGGGGTCGGCTGGAAACACCATATATTTT
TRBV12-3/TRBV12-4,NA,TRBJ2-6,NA,CASRATGYLSGANVLTF,TGTGCCAGCAGGGCGACAGGTTACCTCTCTGGGGCCAACGTCCTGACTTTC
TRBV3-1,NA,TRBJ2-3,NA,CASSPSRDTQYF,TGTGCCAGCAGCCCTAGTCGAGATACGCAGTATTTT
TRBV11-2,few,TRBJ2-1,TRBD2,CASSPKWGSGSAYNEQFF,TGTGCCAGCAGCCCGAAGTGGGGTAGCGGGAGCGCTTACAATGAGCAGTTCTTC
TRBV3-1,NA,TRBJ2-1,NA,CASSQWQGSNEQFF,TGTGCCAGCAGCCAGTGGCAGGGGAGCAATGAGCAGTTCTTC
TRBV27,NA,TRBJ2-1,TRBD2,CASSLVLGGSGNEQFF,TGTGCCAGCAGTTTAGTTCTGGGCGGGAGTGGGAATGAGCAGTTCTTC
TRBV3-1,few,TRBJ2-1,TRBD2,CASSHRAGVNNEQFF,TGTGCCAGCAGCCATCGGGCGGGAGTGAACAATGAGCAGTTCTTC
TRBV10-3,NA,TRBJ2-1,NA,CAIRANNEQFF,TGTGCCATCAGGGCTAACAATGAGCAGTTCTTC
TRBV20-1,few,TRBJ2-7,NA,CSATADGYEQYF,TGCAGTGCCACCGCCGACGGGTACGAGCAGTACTTC